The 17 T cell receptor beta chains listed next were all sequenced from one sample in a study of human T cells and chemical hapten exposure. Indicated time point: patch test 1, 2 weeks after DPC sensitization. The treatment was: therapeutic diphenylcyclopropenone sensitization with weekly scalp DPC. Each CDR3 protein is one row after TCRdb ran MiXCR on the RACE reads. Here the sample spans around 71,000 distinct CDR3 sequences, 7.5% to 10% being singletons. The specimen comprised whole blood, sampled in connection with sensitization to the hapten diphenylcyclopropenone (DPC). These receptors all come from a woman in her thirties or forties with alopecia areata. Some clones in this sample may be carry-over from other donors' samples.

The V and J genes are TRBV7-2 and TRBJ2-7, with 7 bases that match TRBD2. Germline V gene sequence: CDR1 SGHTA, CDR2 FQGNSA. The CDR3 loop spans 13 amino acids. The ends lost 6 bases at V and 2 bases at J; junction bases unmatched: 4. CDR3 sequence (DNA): TGTGCCAGCAGGCTAGGACTAGCCTACGAGCAGTACTTC. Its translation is CASRLGLAYEQYF.

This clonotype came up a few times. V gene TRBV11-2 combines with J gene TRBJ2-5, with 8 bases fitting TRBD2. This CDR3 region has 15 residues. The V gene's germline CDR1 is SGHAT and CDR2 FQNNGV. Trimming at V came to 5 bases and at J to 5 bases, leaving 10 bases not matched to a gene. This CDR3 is CASSPGTRARETQYF. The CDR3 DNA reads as TGTGCCAGCAGCCCAGGGACTAGGGCAAGGGAGACCCAGTACTTC.

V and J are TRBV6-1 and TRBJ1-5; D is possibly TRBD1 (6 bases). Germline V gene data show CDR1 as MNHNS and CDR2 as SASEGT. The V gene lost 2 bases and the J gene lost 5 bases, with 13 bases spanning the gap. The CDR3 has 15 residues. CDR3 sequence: CASSEPGAGDQPQHF. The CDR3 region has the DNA TGTGCCAGCAGTGAACCGGGGGCGGGCGATCAGCCCCAGCATTTT.

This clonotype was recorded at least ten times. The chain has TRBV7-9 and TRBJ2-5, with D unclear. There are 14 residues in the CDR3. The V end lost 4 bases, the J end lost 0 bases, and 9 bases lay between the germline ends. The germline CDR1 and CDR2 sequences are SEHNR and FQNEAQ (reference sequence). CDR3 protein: CASSSLGYQETQYF. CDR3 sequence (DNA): TGTGCCAGCAGCTCTCTGGGGTACCAAGAGACCCAGTACTTC.

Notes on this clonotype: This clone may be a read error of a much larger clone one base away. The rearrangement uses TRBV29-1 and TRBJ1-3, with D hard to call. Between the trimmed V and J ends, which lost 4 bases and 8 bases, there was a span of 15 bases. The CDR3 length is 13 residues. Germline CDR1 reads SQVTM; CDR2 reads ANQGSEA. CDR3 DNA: TGCAGCGTTGTTCTGATTGCGCCCTACACCATATATTTT. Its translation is CSVVLIAPYTIYF.

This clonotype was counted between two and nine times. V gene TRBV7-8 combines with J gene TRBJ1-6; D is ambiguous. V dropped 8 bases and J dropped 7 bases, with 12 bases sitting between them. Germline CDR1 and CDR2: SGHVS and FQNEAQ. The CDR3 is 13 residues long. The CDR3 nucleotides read TGTGCCAGCGGGCACCCCCCCAATTCACCCCTCCACTTT. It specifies CASGHPPNSPLHF.

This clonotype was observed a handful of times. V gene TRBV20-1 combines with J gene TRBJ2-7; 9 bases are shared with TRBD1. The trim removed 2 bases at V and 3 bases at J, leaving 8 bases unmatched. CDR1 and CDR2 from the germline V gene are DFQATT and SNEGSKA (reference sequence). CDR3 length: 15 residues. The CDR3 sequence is CSARNGQGMRYEQYF. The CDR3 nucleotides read TGCAGTGCTAGAAACGGACAGGGGATGCGCTACGAGCAGTACTTC.

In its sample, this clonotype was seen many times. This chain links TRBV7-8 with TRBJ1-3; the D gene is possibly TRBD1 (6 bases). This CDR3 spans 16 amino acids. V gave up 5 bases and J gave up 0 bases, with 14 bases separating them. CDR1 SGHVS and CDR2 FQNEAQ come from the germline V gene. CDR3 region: CASSLNGQTSGNTIYF. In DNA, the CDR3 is TGTGCCAGCAGCCTAAACGGACAGACCTCTGGAAACACCATATATTTT.

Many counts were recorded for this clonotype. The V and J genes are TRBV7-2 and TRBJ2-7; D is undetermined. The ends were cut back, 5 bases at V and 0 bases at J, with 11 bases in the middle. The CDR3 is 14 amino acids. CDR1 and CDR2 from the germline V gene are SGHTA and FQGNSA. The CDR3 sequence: CASSVRLGSYEQYF. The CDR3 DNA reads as TGTGCCAGCAGCGTCCGGCTAGGCTCCTACGAGCAGTACTTC.

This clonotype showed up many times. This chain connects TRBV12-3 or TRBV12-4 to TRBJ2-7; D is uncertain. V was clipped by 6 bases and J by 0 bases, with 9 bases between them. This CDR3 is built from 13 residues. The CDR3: CASREGVSYEQYF. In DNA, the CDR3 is TGTGCCAGCAGGGAAGGCGTCTCCTACGAGCAGTACTTC.

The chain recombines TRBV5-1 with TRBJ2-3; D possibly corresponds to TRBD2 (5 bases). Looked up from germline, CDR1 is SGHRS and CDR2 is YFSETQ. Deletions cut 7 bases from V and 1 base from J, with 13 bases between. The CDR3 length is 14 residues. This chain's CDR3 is CASFEGPGTDTQYF. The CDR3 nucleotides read TGCGCCAGCTTCGAGGGCCCAGGCACAGATACGCAGTATTTT.

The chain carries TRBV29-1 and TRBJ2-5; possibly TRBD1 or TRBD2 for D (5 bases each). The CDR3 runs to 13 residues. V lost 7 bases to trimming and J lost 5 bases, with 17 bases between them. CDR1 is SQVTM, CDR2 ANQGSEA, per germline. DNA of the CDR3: TGCAGCGCTCCCGGGGCGGGCGGTGAGACCCAGTACTTC. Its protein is CSAPGAGGETQYF.

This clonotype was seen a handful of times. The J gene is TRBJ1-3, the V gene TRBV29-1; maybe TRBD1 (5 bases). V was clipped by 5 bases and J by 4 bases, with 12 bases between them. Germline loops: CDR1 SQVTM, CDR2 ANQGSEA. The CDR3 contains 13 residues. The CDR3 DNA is TGCAGCGTTCCCGGGGGGTCCGGAAACACCATATATTTT. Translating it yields CSVPGGSGNTIYF.

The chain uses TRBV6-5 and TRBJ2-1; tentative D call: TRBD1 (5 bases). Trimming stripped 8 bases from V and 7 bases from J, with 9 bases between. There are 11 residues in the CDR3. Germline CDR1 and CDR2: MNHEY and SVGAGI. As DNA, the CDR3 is TGTGCCAGCTTAAAGGGGAATGAGCAGTTCTTC. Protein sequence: CASLKGNEQFF.

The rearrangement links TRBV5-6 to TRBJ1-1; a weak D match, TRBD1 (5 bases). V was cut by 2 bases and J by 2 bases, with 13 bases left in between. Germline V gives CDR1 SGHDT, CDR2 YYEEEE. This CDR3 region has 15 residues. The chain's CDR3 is CASSFGTGVNTEAFF. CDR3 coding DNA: TGTGCCAGCAGCTTTGGCACAGGAGTTAACACTGAAGCTTTCTTT.

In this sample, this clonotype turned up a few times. As DNA, the CDR3 is TGTGCCTCAGATCGGGGGGCAGACACTAGCACAGATACGCAGTATTTT. Amino acids: CASDRGADTSTDTQYF. The chain is built from TRBV9 and TRBJ2-3, with D maybe TRBD2 (7 bases). CDR1 SGDLS and CDR2 YYNGEE come from the germline V gene. The germline V and J ends were trimmed by 10 bases and 0 bases, with 21 bases remaining between them. This CDR3 contains 16 residues.

The CDR3 here is CASSVRGGRILNQPQHF. Here the CDR3 DNA reads TGTGCCAGCAGTGTTCGGGGGGGGCGAATTCTTAATCAGCCCCAGCATTTT. The V and J genes are TRBV28 and TRBJ1-5; tentative D call: TRBD1 (6 bases). In germline, CDR1 is MDHEN, CDR2 SYDVKM. There are 17 residues in the CDR3. V lost 5 bases and J lost 4, with 21 bases in between.